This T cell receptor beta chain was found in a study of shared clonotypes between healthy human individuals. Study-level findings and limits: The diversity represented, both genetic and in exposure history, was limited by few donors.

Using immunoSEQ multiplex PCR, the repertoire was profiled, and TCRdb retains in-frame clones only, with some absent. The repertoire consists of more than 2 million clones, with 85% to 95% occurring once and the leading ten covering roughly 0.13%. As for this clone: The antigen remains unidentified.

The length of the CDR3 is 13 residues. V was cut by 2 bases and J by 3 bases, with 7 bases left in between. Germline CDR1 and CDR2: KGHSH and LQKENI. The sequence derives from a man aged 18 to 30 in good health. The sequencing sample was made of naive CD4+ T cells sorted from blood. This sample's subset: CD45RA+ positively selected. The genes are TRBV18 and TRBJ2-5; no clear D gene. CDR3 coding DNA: TGTGCCAGCTCACCAGTGCGGAAAGAGACCCAGTACTTC. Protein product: CASSPVRKETQYF.